Listed here is a single T cell receptor (beta chain). Its matching antigen is unknown. The data were obtained in a study of T cell responses to AZD1222 COVID-19 vaccine. Findings and caveats of the study: Sampled repertoires all dated from after the peak T cell response. Spike-specific TCR repertoires showed rising breadth and depth after two AZD1222 doses.

The CDR3 extends over 12 amino acids. V was shortened by 3 bases and J by 16 bases, with 16 bases between the two germline ends. Germline assignment: CDR1 SGHTA and CDR2 FQGNSA. Using immunoSEQ multiplex PCR, the repertoire was profiled, and TCRdb retains in-frame clones only, with some absent. The data contain tens of thousands of clones, 85% to 90% of them seen just once; the ten biggest clones take up around 5%. The receptor comes from an adult who received the AZD1222 COVID-19 vaccine. Sequencing was performed on peripheral blood, taken 28 days after the second AZD1222 dose. This chain uses TRBV7-2 with TRBJ2-4; D not certain. CDR3 in amino acids: CASSFPQTIPYF. The CDR3 DNA reads as TGTGCCAGCAGCTTCCCCCAGACAATTCCATACTTC. The full variable domain, rest sourced from reference TRBV7-2 and TRBJ2-4, is GAGVSQSPSNKVTEKGKDVELRCDPISGHTALYWYRQSLGQGLEFLIYFQGNSAPDKSGLPSDRFSAERTGGSVSTLTIQRTQQEDSAVYLCASSFPQTIPYFGAGTRLSVL.